Sequencing of this TCR beta chain was carried out in a study of blood T cell repertoires in COVID-19. Background on the study: Some COVID-19 samples were acute and others convalescent; all came from the United States, Italy and Spain. T cells, B-cell-depleted T cells, or PBMCs provided the cDNA or gDNA that served as material.

The CDR3 runs to 14 residues. The ends were cut back, 0 bases at V and 1 base at J, with 7 bases in the middle. Germline V gives CDR1 SGHTA, CDR2 FQGNSA. In the authors' workflow: The assay estimated nucleated cells by amplifying reference gene primers. This table comes from immunoSEQ multiplex PCR, and its TCRdb copy is limited to in-frame clones, with some not included. Clone size and V and J calls were adopted from that table, with D and trimming inferred from the DNA. Among roughly 80,000 clones listed, 84% were seen once. Sequencing was carried out using peripheral blood. The origin of this receptor is a human donor in a cohort sampled during active COVID-19. The chain joins TRBV7-2 to TRBJ2-7; no clear D. This chain's CDR3 is CASSLATSSYEQYF. CDR3 bases: TGTGCCAGCAGCTTAGCAACATCATCCTACGAGCAGTACTTC.